This T cell receptor beta chain is drawn from a study of T cell repertoires in cytomegalovirus infection. Overall study findings and caveats: The response measured ex vivo was dominated by TCR beta clonotypes (HLA-C-restricted and CMV-specific).

This clonotype has more than one count but fewer than ten. Its antigen is not known. TCRdb re-called the reads through MiXCR, storing one row per CDR3 protein. Of fewer than 950,000 distinct CDR3 sequences in the sample, 30% to 35% were seen once. Trimming took 0 bases from V and 0 from J, leaving 7 bases between them. Per the germline V gene, CDR1 is LNHNV and CDR2 is YYDKDF (reference sequence). The CDR3 has 15 amino acids. The source is a human donor in good health (CMV status not recorded). Some clones in this sample may be carry-over from other donors' samples. The rearrangement joins TRBV15 to TRBJ2-3, with unresolved D. The sequencing here drew on cultured CD8+ T cells from PBMCs, taken from culture after CMV antigen stimulation. CDR3 sequence reads: CATSRELRSTDTQYF. CDR3 in DNA: TGTGCCACCAGCAGAGAGTTGCGGAGCACAGATACGCAGTATTTT.